This T cell receptor (beta chain) originates from a study of cytomegalovirus exposure and HLA in healthy donors. Study background: Unique TCRs numbering 75 million to 95 million, obtained from HLA-typed donors, made up an early data release.

Vbeta (60) and Jbeta (13) primers were used in the PCR. Libraries were prepared by immunoSEQ multiplex PCR; TCRdb keeps only in-frame clonotypes and omits some of them. The sample lists more than 75,000 clones, over 70% seen once, with about 9.1% in the top ten. Trimming pared 0 bases from V and 9 bases from J, leaving 6 bases between. This CDR3 region has 11 residues. Germline assignment: CDR1 SGHDT and CDR2 YYEEEE. Concerning this clone itself: Its target is unknown.

Overall study results and limits: Researchers reported that three CMV-associated chains were confirmed in vitro as CMV antigen-specific. Despite most TCR sequences being rare, some public TCRs occurred in many donors.

Source material: PBMCs. This receptor was taken from a man aged 40-49 years in good health and CMV-seropositive. The rearrangement links TRBV5-6 to TRBJ1-1; tentatively, D is TRBD1 (6 bases). The CDR3 spells CASSLGGQAFF. Here the CDR3 DNA reads TGTGCCAGCAGCTTGGGGGGGCAAGCTTTCTTT.